This is a list of T cell receptor beta chains from one sample in a study of T cell repertoires in cytomegalovirus infection. Each CDR3 protein gets one entry after TCRdb re-called the reads with MiXCR. The table has about 260,000 distinct CDR3 sequences, roughly an eighth seen once. Sequencing input: PBMCs. Source of these receptors: a human donor in good health (CMV status not recorded). Some clones in this sample may be carry-over from other donors' samples. CDR3s leave out the opening cysteine and the closing phenylalanine or tryptophan.

14 TRBJ2-7 TRBV20-1 SARDSLAGSPYEQY
11 TRBJ1-1 TRBV24-1 ATRTGQNTEAF
11 TRBJ1-2 TRBV7-9 ASSSGRGGGYT
13 TRBJ2-1 TRBV7-2 ASSSTGVYYNEQF
11 TRBJ2-2 TRBV7-2 ASSLWGTGELF
11 TRBJ1-1 TRBV11-3 ASSHSLNTEAF
13 TRBJ2-3 TRBV29-1 SVRPGQSRTDTQY
11 TRBJ1-1 TRBV7-2 ASSQRQGLKAF
11 TRBJ1-1 TRBV20-1 SASTQGTTEAF
14 TRBJ2-1 TRBV12-5 ASGSGTGVFYNEQF
14 TRBJ1-1 TRBV4-1 ASSLDPLWGATEAF
11 TRBJ1-1 TRBV11-2 ASSPRGNTEAF
11 TRBJ2-7 TRBV29-1 SVAGDSFYEQY
10 TRBJ1-4 TRBV7-6 ASSATGGKLF
12 TRBJ2-6 TRBV23-1 ASVGGPGANVLT
16 TRBJ1-1 TRBV18 ASSPLDSFLEGNTEAF
14 TRBJ2-7 TRBV4-1 ASSQDRQALGNEQY
12 TRBJ2-3 TRBV19 ASSPRLAVDTQY
13 TRBJ2-1 TRBV4-2 ASSQDNLRGNEQF
13 TRBJ2-4 TRBV28 ASSTPELAKNIQY
10 TRBJ1-1 TRBV7-9 AADKANTEAF
13 TRBJ1-2 TRBV12-3/TRBV12-4 ASSSPGGGNYGYT
16 TRBJ2-6 TRBV20-1 SARVSSGGGAGANVLT
18 TRBJ2-1 TRBV6-1 ASIFSRIGGAIGGVNEQF
13 TRBJ2-7 TRBV28 ASSLTGGYGGEQY
12 TRBJ1-5 TRBV6-4 ASSDSSEDQPQH
13 TRBJ2-5 TRBV20-1 SARRLAGQLETQY
12 TRBJ2-3 TRBV6-5 ASRFSGVTDTQY
13 TRBJ1-2 TRBV7-9 ASRTIRRANYGYT
16 TRBJ2-1 TRBV7-3 ASSLYSGTIFSYNEQF
12 TRBJ2-2 TRBV5-1 ASSNSGSTGELF
11 TRBJ1-1 TRBV7-2 ASSLFGSPEAF
11 TRBJ2-3 TRBV20-1 SARDTFENTQY
13 TRBJ2-7 TRBV4-2 ASSPLGTTSNEQY
12 TRBJ1-5 TRBV11-2 ASSGGGLNQPQH
11 TRBJ2-1 TRBV18 ASSLTGYDEQF
12 TRBJ2-2 TRBV5-4 ASSDGGGTGELF
12 TRBJ1-6 TRBV6-6 ATQGAANNSPLH
11 TRBJ1-1 TRBV15 ATSRPVNTEAF
12 TRBJ2-5 TRBV27 ASSVFGDQETQY
10 TRBJ2-5 TRBV5-1 ATRLNQETQY
13 TRBJ1-6 TRBV7-2 ASSPAGGDNSPLH
13 TRBJ2-5 TRBV3-1 ASSLQAGNQETQY
12 TRBJ1-2 TRBV19 ASMGVGYVYGYT
11 TRBJ1-1 TRBV3-1 ASSQQLQVEAF
13 TRBJ1-6 TRBV7-2 ASSLNLGHNSPLH
13 TRBJ2-1 TRBV27 ASRGTSGSLDEQF
15 TRBJ1-5 TRBV6-2/TRBV6-3 ASSYVTGGIIDQPQH
13 TRBJ1-1 TRBV11-2 ASSLRRTRSTEAF
13 TRBJ2-1 TRBV27 ASSLTLNSYNEQF
17 TRBJ2-1 TRBV7-6 ASSFWTSGGTNIYNEQF
13 TRBJ1-1 TRBV5-5 ASRSVPASSTEAF
13 TRBJ2-3 TRBV7-6 ASSPSGGFTDTQY
11 TRBJ1-2 TRBV25-1 ASSEKAAGGYT
13 TRBJ1-5 TRBV7-4 ASSLYPQGAKPQH
11 TRBJ2-5 TRBV7-3 ASSPDDGETQY